This T cell receptor beta chain was recorded in a study of regulatory T cells in long-lasting Graves disease. The CDR3 runs 12 residues. Between the trimmed V and J ends, which lost 5 bases and 2 bases, there was a span of 6 bases. Germline V gives CDR1 MDHEN, CDR2 SYDVKM. To make TCR beta libraries, researchers used iRepertoire HTBI primers and Arm-PCR of CDR3 regions. TCRdb called the multiplex PCR reads again in MiXCR, with one record for every CDR3 protein. The sample gives approximately 350,000 distinct CDR3 sequences, roughly 24% of which show up once; around 30% is in the top ten. Regarding time point: persistent/refractory GD, antithyroid drugs over 5 years with positive TRAb. The TCR library was prepared using RNA isolated from PBMCs. Regarding this clonotype: This sequence is one base from a far larger clone and is likely a read error.

The chain is built from TRBV28 and TRBJ2-5; a possible D gene is TRBD2 (5 bases). The sequences come from peripheral blood mononuclear cells (PBMCs), collected when the disease was refractory, from a patient treated with antithyroid drugs. The origin of this receptor is a woman in her forties with Graves disease. DNA for the CDR3: TGTGCCAGCAGTGGCGGGCAAGAGACCCAGTACTTC. It codes for CASSGGQETQYF.